This T cell receptor (beta chain) was sequenced in a study of T cell changes during pregnancy in multiple sclerosis. The V gene end was trimmed by 5 bases and the J gene end by 4 bases; junction bases not matched to a gene: 4. Germline-derived CDR1 and CDR2 are LNHDA and SQIVND (reference sequence). CDR3 length equals 15 residues. This table comes from immunoSEQ multiplex PCR, and its TCRdb copy is limited to in-frame clones, with some not included. The data contain tens of thousands of clones, 90% to 95% of them singletons. This TCR came from a female donor with multiple sclerosis, enrolled in a pregnancy study. The sequences come from CD4+ T cells from peripheral blood mononuclear cells, collected in the second trimester of pregnancy. The rearrangement uses TRBV19 and TRBJ2-2, with 10 bases matching TRBD1. DNA of the CDR3: TGTGCCAGTAGTGGACAGGGGGTTGGCACCGGGGAGCTGTTTTTT. Encoded protein: CASSGQGVGTGELFF.